The next 27 T cell receptor beta chains were all read from a single sample in a study of blood T cell repertoires in COVID-19. Only in-frame clones appear in the TCRdb table, and some are missing; sequencing was by immunoSEQ multiplex PCR. Of roughly 14,000 clones in the sample, about 88% were seen once. The sequenced sample was peripheral blood. These receptors all stem from a man in his sixties with acute or convalescent COVID-19.

The chain carries TRBV6-2 or TRBV6-3 and TRBJ2-2; a weak D match, TRBD1 (5 bases). Germline-derived CDR1 and CDR2 are MNHEY and SVGEGT. The V gene lost 2 bases and the J gene lost 4 bases, with 14 bases spanning the gap. The CDR3 runs 16 residues. The CDR3: CASSYGTQASTGELFF. CDR3 nucleotide sequence: TGTGCCAGCAGTTACGGTACACAGGCCAGCACCGGGGAGCTGTTTTTT.

This clone was seen once. This sequence joins TRBV4-2 and TRBJ1-5; 10 bases line up with TRBD1. V dropped 0 bases and J dropped 3; count of bases not matched to a gene: 5. The germline V gene has CDR1 LGHNA and CDR2 YNFKEQ. CDR3 size: 17 residues. The CDR3 nucleotides are TGTGCCAGCAGCCAAGATCAGGGACAGGGGCCCAATCAGCCCCAGCATTTT. Translation: CASSQDQGQGPNQPQHF.

The chain couples TRBV4-1 to TRBJ2-1; TRBD1 aligns across 8 bases. The CDR3 is 20 amino acids. Germline V gene lookup returns CDR1 MGHRA and CDR2 YSYEKL. V shed 2 bases and J 0 bases; nucleotides not matched to a gene: 15. CDR3 bases: TGCGCCAGCAGCCAACTAACGGGTGACAGGGGCAAATCCTCCTACAATGAGCAGTTCTTC. Translated, it gives CASSQLTGDRGKSSYNEQFF.

This clone was seen once. The chain carries TRBV28 and TRBJ2-7; TRBD2 aligns across 13 bases. Germline CDR1 reads MDHEN; CDR2 reads SYDVKM. V lost 5 bases to trimming and J lost 7 bases; unmatched junction nucleotides: 11. This CDR3 has 16 amino acids. In nucleotides, the CDR3 is TGTGCCAGCAGTGAAGGACTAGCGGGAGAGCTTGTGGAGCAGTACTTC. Its translation is CASSEGLAGELVEQYF.

The chain recombines TRBV6-2 or TRBV6-3 with TRBJ2-1; 15 positions match TRBD2. V was pared by 2 bases and J by 7 bases, with 6 bases of the junction left unmatched. Germline values: CDR1 MNHEY, CDR2 SVGEGT. The CDR3 spans 17 residues. This chain's CDR3 is CASSYLPGLAGGNEQFF. The CDR3 DNA reads as TGTGCCAGCAGTTACCTTCCGGGACTAGCGGGAGGTAATGAGCAGTTCTTC.

This chain links TRBV5-1 with TRBJ2-3, with 7 bases identical to TRBD2. The CDR3 extends over 16 amino acids. Trimming cost V 0 bases and J 5 bases; bases outside gene matches: 9. From germline, CDR1 is SGHRS and CDR2 YFSETQ. The chain's CDR3 is CASSLGLAERGDTQYF. CDR3 DNA: TGCGCCAGCAGCTTGGGCCTAGCGGAAAGGGGAGATACGCAGTATTTT.

The CDR3 DNA follows: TGTGCCAGCAGCTTCCGTGCGGGAGGACGTCGCACCGGGGAGCTGTTTTTT. Translating it yields CASSFRAGGRRTGELFF. The chain is built from TRBV9 and TRBJ2-2; TRBD2 aligns across 8 bases. The germline gives CDR1 SGDLS, CDR2 YYNGEE. The CDR3 extends over 17 amino acids. Trimming at V came to 4 bases and at J to 4 bases, leaving 12 bases not matched to a gene.

The rearrangement uses TRBV5-4 and TRBJ1-2; 8 positions agree with TRBD1. Germline V gene lookup returns CDR1 SGHNT and CDR2 YYREEE (reference sequence). The CDR3 has 13 residues. The V gene end was trimmed by 4 bases and the J gene end by 3 bases; junction bases not matched to a gene: 2. The CDR3 sequence is CASSEGQDYGYTF. CDR3 DNA: TGTGCCAGCAGCGAGGGACAGGACTATGGCTACACCTTC. Using reference TRBV5-4 and TRBJ1-2 for the parts outside the CDR3, the full variable domain is ETGVTQSPTHLIKTRGQQVTLRCSSQSGHNTVSWYQQALGQGPQFIFQYYREEENGRGNFPPRFSGLQFPNYSSELNVNALELDDSALYLCASSEGQDYGYTFGSGTRLTVV.

The genes are TRBV27 and TRBJ2-7, with 10 bases matching TRBD1. V lost 6 bases, J lost 0 bases, and 11 bases stayed unmatched. The CDR3 has 17 amino acids. Per germline, CDR1 MNHEY and CDR2 SMNVEV (reference sequence). In nucleotides, the CDR3 is TGTGCCAGCAGACACGGAAGGGGACAGGGGCGCTCCTACGAGCAGTACTTC. Amino acid sequence: CASRHGRGQGRSYEQYF.

This sequence joins TRBV19 and TRBJ2-7, with no clear D. This CDR3 has 14 amino acids. Per the germline V gene, CDR1 is LNHDA and CDR2 is SQIVND (reference sequence). Trimming shortened V by 1 base and J by 0 bases, and 7 bases separated the two germline ends. The CDR3 loop is CASSIGRFSYEQYF. The CDR3 region has the DNA TGTGCCAGTAGTATAGGTCGGTTCTCCTACGAGCAGTACTTC. Full variable domain (remainder filled in from reference TRBV19 and TRBJ2-7): DGGITQSPKYLFRKEGQNVTLSCEQNLNHDAMYWYRQDPGQGLRLIYYSQIVNDFQKGDIAEGYSVSREKKESFPLTVTSAQKNPTAFYLCASSIGRFSYEQYFGPGTRLTVT.

This rearrangement joins TRBV30 to TRBJ2-3, with a possible D match to TRBD2 (6 bases). Trimming removed 0 bases from V and 6 bases from J, with 13 bases in between. Per the germline V gene, CDR1 is GTSNPN and CDR2 is SVGIG (reference sequence). CDR3 length: 14 residues. The CDR3 nucleotides read TGTGCCTGGAGTGTTGGGGGGAGCGGTGATACGCAGTATTTT. Translating gives CAWSVGGSGDTQYF.

The chain combines TRBV5-1 with TRBJ2-1; 10 bases align to TRBD2. The CDR3 length is 16 residues. The junction had 2 bases not matched to a gene; V was cut back by 0 bases and J by 2 bases. The germline V gene encodes CDR1 SGHRS and CDR2 YFSETQ. The CDR3 here is CASSLALAGAYNEQFF. For the CDR3, the DNA is TGCGCCAGCAGCTTGGCGCTAGCGGGAGCCTACAATGAGCAGTTCTTC. The full variable domain, rest sourced from reference TRBV5-1 and TRBJ2-1, is KAGVTQTPRYLIKTRGQQVTLSCSPISGHRSVSWYQQTPGQGLQFLFEYFSETQRNKGNFPGRFSGRQFSNSRSEMNVSTLELGDSALYLCASSLALAGAYNEQFFGPGTRLTVL.

The chain carries TRBV7-2 and TRBJ1-3; D is possibly TRBD1 (5 bases). With 5 bases removed from V and 1 base from J, the gap between germline ends came to 15 bases. The CDR3 consists of 16 residues. Per germline, CDR1 SGHTA and CDR2 FQGNSA. The CDR3 loop is CASSTLQTDSGNTIYF. As DNA, the CDR3 is TGTGCCAGCAGCACCTTACAGACAGATTCTGGAAACACCATATATTTT.

Of note for this clone: This sample includes further DNA sequences coding for the same CDR3. V gene TRBV24-1 combines with J gene TRBJ2-5, with a tentative D call TRBD2 (6 bases). V was pared by 3 bases and J by 5 bases, with 18 bases between. Germline values: CDR1 KGHDR, CDR2 SFDVKD. There are 16 residues in the CDR3. CDR3 loop: CATSDQAGQGGETQYF. In nucleotides, the CDR3 is TGTGCCACCAGTGATCAGGCGGGGCAGGGTGGCGAGACCCAGTACTTC.

J is TRBJ2-5 and V is TRBV24-1; D is ambiguous. V was shortened by 6 bases and J by 2 bases, with 9 bases between the two germline ends. CDR3 length: 13 amino acids. Germline lookup yields CDR1 KGHDR and CDR2 SFDVKD. CDR3 sequence (DNA): TGTGCCACCAGTCGTGGGCCACAAGAGACCCAGTACTTC. It codes for CATSRGPQETQYF.

The chain carries TRBV2 and TRBJ1-5, with D tentatively TRBD1 (6 bases). CDR3 size: 14 residues. Between the trimmed V and J ends, which lost 6 bases and 4 bases, there was a span of 13 bases. CDR1 SNHLY and CDR2 FYNNEI come from the germline V gene. CDR3 protein: CASSLGGGNQPQHF. CDR3 DNA: TGTGCCAGCAGCCTAGGGGGAGGGAATCAGCCCCAGCATTTT. The whole variable domain, filled in from reference TRBV2 and TRBJ1-5, reads EPEVTQTPSHQVTQMGQEVILRCVPISNHLYFYWYRQILGQKVEFLVSFYNNEISEKSEIFDDQFSVERPDGSNFTLKIRSTKLEDSAMYFCASSLGGGNQPQHFGDGTRLSIL.

A word on this clone: The identical CDR3 is also encoded by other nucleotide sequences in the sample. V usage is TRBV30 and J usage is TRBJ2-2; possibly TRBD2 for D (5 bases). The CDR3 is 14 residues long. Germline lookup yields CDR1 GTSNPN and CDR2 SVGIG (reference sequence). V lost 2 bases and J lost 4, with 11 bases in between. The DNA of the CDR3 is TGTGCCTGGAGTAGGCTAGCAGTCACCGGGGAGCTGTTTTTT. It specifies CAWSRLAVTGELFF.

The J gene is TRBJ2-7, the V gene TRBV5-1; weak D call: TRBD2 (5 bases). CDR3 length: 14 residues. The V gene's germline CDR1 is SGHRS and CDR2 YFSETQ. Trimming shortened V by 4 bases and J by 0 bases, and 11 bases separated the two germline ends. The CDR3 nucleotides read TGCGCCAGCAGCCCCGACACTAGCTCCTACGAGCAGTACTTC. Its protein product is CASSPDTSSYEQYF. Filled out from reference TRBV5-1 and TRBJ2-7, the complete variable domain reads KAGVTQTPRYLIKTRGQQVTLSCSPISGHRSVSWYQQTPGQGLQFLFEYFSETQRNKGNFPGRFSGRQFSNSRSEMNVSTLELGDSALYLCASSPDTSSYEQYFGPGTRLTVT.

The chain is built from TRBV4-3 and TRBJ1-4; 9 nucleotides match TRBD1. V trimming: 4 bases; J trimming: 8 bases; junction bases outside the gene matches: 8. This CDR3 region has 15 residues. CDR1 and CDR2 from the germline V gene are LGHNA and YSLEER. DNA for the CDR3: TGCGCCAGCAGCCGAGTACAGGGGGCTCACGAAAAACTGTTTTTT. It codes for CASSRVQGAHEKLFF.

This clone turned up a few times. The V gene is TRBV6-6, the J gene TRBJ2-7, with D perhaps matching TRBD2 (6 bases). This CDR3 is 16 amino acids long. Germline V gene lookup returns CDR1 MNHNY and CDR2 SVGAGI (reference sequence). Trimming left V 1 base short and J 2 bases short, with 15 bases between. The DNA for the CDR3 is TGTGCCAGCAGTTACTTCCCACGGGAGAATGCCTACGAGCAGTACTTC. Encoded protein: CASSYFPRENAYEQYF.

CDR3 amino acids: CASSRQGKTSPLHF. The CDR3 bases are TGTGCCAGCAGTAGACAGGGGAAAACGTCACCCCTCCACTTT. The chain joins TRBV6-5 to TRBJ1-6; TRBD1 agrees at 8 bases. The CDR3 loop spans 14 amino acids. The V and J ends lost 5 bases and 10 bases, in that order; junction bases with no gene match: 7. Per germline, CDR1 MNHEY and CDR2 SVGAGI.

The chain is built from TRBV19 and TRBJ2-5, with 8 nucleotides matching TRBD1. The CDR3 runs to 14 residues. CDR1 and CDR2 (germline): LNHDA, SQIVND (reference sequence). With V trimmed by 4 bases and J by 5 bases, 6 bases remained unmatched. CDR3 residues: CASSTRQGFETQYF. The CDR3 bases are TGTGCCAGTAGTACTCGACAGGGGTTTGAGACCCAGTACTTC.

The CDR3 nucleotides read TGTGCCAGCATCCGAGGGTGGGATCGGCAAGAGACCCAGTACTTC. Translating gives CASIRGWDRQETQYF. The chain uses TRBV7-9 and TRBJ2-5, with D tentatively TRBD2 (5 bases). V was shortened by 7 bases and J by 2 bases, with 17 bases between the two germline ends. The CDR3 loop spans 15 amino acids. The germline CDR1 and CDR2 sequences are SEHNR and FQNEAQ (reference sequence).

In DNA, the CDR3 is TGTGCCATCAGTGTTTGGGCTTACAATGAGCAGTTCTTC. Translated, it gives CAISVWAYNEQFF. The chain joins TRBV10-3 to TRBJ2-1; D is unresolved. CDR1 is ENHRY, CDR2 SYGVKD, per germline. Deletions cut 4 bases from V and 4 bases from J, with 8 bases between. The CDR3 totals 13 residues.

This sequence joins TRBV28 and TRBJ1-2; the match to TRBD1 covers 10 bases. The CDR3 extends over 17 amino acids. V shed 1 base and J 7 bases; nucleotides not matched to a gene: 12. Germline CDR1 MDHEN, CDR2 SYDVKM. The CDR3 reads CASSLSAAGQGIRGYTF. DNA of the CDR3: TGTGCCAGCAGTTTATCGGCCGCGGGACAGGGGATACGTGGCTACACCTTC.

The genes are TRBV12-3 or TRBV12-4 and TRBJ2-2; D remains unclear. The CDR3 runs 12 residues. V was clipped by 5 bases and J by 8 bases, with 9 bases between them. CDR3 DNA sequence: TGTGCCAGCAGTCGGGTCAAAGGGGAGCTGTTTTTT. It yields the protein CASSRVKGELFF.

This clone was picked up one time. This chain connects TRBV6-6 to TRBJ2-3; 11 positions match TRBD2. The CDR3 covers 15 residues. CDR1 is MNHNY, CDR2 SVGAGI, per germline (reference sequence). Trimming removed 4 bases from V and 6 bases from J; junction bases left unmatched: 6. The CDR3 here is CASSLASGGRDTQYF. DNA of the CDR3: TGTGCCAGCAGTTTGGCTAGCGGGGGGAGGGATACGCAGTATTTT.